The entry that follows covers one T cell receptor (beta chain) sequence. The data originate from a study of T cell changes during pregnancy in multiple sclerosis. This CDR3 has 13 amino acids. CDR1 and CDR2 from the germline V gene are MNHNS and SASEGT. J was trimmed by 6 bases and V by 6 bases; bases with no gene match: 5. Using immunoSEQ multiplex PCR, the repertoire was profiled, and TCRdb retains in-frame clones only, with some absent. The top ten hold 1.4% of the sample, which has 78,000 or so clones, just over 90% seen once. The specimen was peripheral blood, collected before pregnancy. The V gene is TRBV6-1, the J gene TRBJ2-1; TRBD1 matches at 7 bases. The TCR sequence derives from a female donor with multiple sclerosis, enrolled in a pregnancy study. The CDR3 loop reads CASRGGQTNEQFF. In nucleotides, the CDR3 is TGTGCCAGCAGAGGGGGACAGACCAATGAGCAGTTCTTC.